This entry is about one TCR beta chain. Its target is not known. This sample stems from a study of cytomegalovirus exposure and HLA in healthy donors. Study-wide results and limits: V- and J-gene trimming of TCR beta was linked (in a later analysis) to a missense DCLRE1C variant. A later analysis showed that HLA-associated TCR beta chains had undergone more clonal expansion than equally common others. Sequencing likely produced, as an artifact, a cluster of highly shared sequence variants.

For the donor in question, CMV serostatus went unrecorded. This PCR relied on a set of 60 Vbeta primers and 13 Jbeta primers. Sequencing was performed with immunoSEQ multiplex PCR; in TCRdb, only in-frame clones are kept and a portion is missing. The sample consists of 100,000 or so clones, 60% to 80% of them appearing once. There are 16 residues in the CDR3. The specimen sequenced was PBMCs. The TCR was taken from a human donor in good health. V gene TRBV12-2 combines with J gene TRBJ2-2; TRBD2 was called by the table and not checked on the DNA. TRBV12-2 is a documented pseudogene. The CDR3 region has the DNA TGTGCAAGCGTGGGACGGCGGGGGTCCCACACCGGGGAGCTGTTTTTT. It translates to CASVGRRGSHTGELFF.